These 7 T cell receptor beta chains were all obtained from the same sample, sequenced in a study of shared clonotypes between healthy human individuals. The protocol was immunoSEQ multiplex PCR, while the TCRdb copy is restricted to in-frame clones and leaves out a portion. This table holds under 2,500,000 clones, nearly 97% found once. The sample comprised naive CD4+ T cells sorted from blood. Indicated subset: CD45RA+ positively selected. Receptors were obtained from a man aged 18 to 29 in good health.

This clone showed up just once. The chain combines TRBV18 with TRBJ1-2; 9 bases align to TRBD1. Germline values: CDR1 KGHSH, CDR2 LQKENI. This CDR3 region has 17 residues. Trimming at V came to 2 bases and at J to 0 bases, leaving 7 bases not matched to a gene. This CDR3 reads CASSPLMGQGPNYGYTF. The CDR3 nucleotides read TGTGCCAGCTCACCATTAATGGGACAGGGACCTAACTATGGCTACACCTTC.

The rearrangement uses TRBV18 and TRBJ2-2, with TRBD2 identical over 9 bases. The germline gives CDR1 KGHSH, CDR2 LQKENI. This CDR3 comprises 16 residues. The junction had 4 bases not matched to a gene; V was cut back by 1 base and J by 4 bases. In DNA form, the CDR3 reads TGTGCCAGCTCACCACTGCTAGCGGGGTCCACCGGGGAGCTGTTTTTT. Encoded protein: CASSPLLAGSTGELFF.

The V call is TRBV29-1, the J call TRBJ2-5, with D possibly matching TRBD2 (6 bases). Germline CDR1 and CDR2: SQVTM and ANQGSEA. Trimming removed 2 bases at V and 5 bases at J, with 18 bases between. CDR3 length: 15 residues. This CDR3 reads CSVEKGSQGLETQYF. For the CDR3, the DNA is TGCAGCGTTGAAAAGGGCTCCCAGGGACTGGAGACCCAGTACTTC.

V usage is TRBV5-1 and J usage is TRBJ2-3; D perhaps matches TRBD2 (6 bases). CDR3 size: 15 residues. Germline CDR1 reads SGHRS; CDR2 reads YFSETQ. Trimming took 6 bases from V and 2 from J, leaving 16 bases between them. The CDR3 sequence is CASTTRAFNTDTQYF. CDR3 sequence (DNA): TGCGCCAGCACGACTAGGGCGTTCAACACAGATACGCAGTATTTT.

The chain carries TRBV30 and TRBJ1-2; D is unclear. Germline CDR1 is GTSNPN and CDR2 is SVGIG (reference sequence). Deletions cut 1 base from V and 4 bases from J, with 16 bases between. The CDR3 totals 15 residues. CDR3 sequence: CAWSASEGHAYGYTF. The CDR3, as DNA: TGTGCCTGGAGTGCCTCCGAAGGCCACGCCTATGGCTACACCTTC.

This clone showed up just a few times. The chain is built from TRBV7-3 and TRBJ2-6, with D perhaps matching TRBD1 (6 bases). The CDR3 spans 18 residues. V lost 0 bases to trimming and J lost 2 bases, with 14 bases between them. Germline V lookup: CDR1 SGHTA, CDR2 FQGTGA. This CDR3 reads CASSLTGQGHTGANVLTF. For the CDR3, the DNA is TGTGCCAGCAGCTTAACGGGTCAGGGGCACACTGGGGCCAACGTCCTGACTTTC.

This chain joins TRBV5-4 and TRBJ2-5, with 7 bases aligning to TRBD2. The V gene end was trimmed by 4 bases and the J gene end by 2 bases; junction bases not matched to a gene: 8. Germline V lookup: CDR1 SGHNT, CDR2 YYREEE (reference sequence). The length of the CDR3 is 15 residues. The DNA of the CDR3 is TGTGCCAGCAGCCGTGGACTAGGGTTACAAGAGACCCAGTACTTC. It yields the protein CASSRGLGLQETQYF. Supplemented by reference TRBV5-4 and TRBJ2-5, the full variable domain reads ETGVTQSPTHLIKTRGQQVTLRCSSQSGHNTVSWYQQALGQGPQFIFQYYREEENGRGNFPPRFSGLQFPNYSSELNVNALELDDSALYLCASSRGLGLQETQYFGPGTRLLVL.